The entry below gives a single T cell receptor (beta chain) sequence along with its context. The antigen is unknown. The record originates from a study of shared clonotypes between healthy human individuals. General study results and limits: Rarefaction indicated that sorted-subset sequencing remained incomplete although depth was large. Generation of non-shared clonotypes was less probable than generation of clonotypes shared by all four donors.

The assay was immunoSEQ multiplex PCR, and TCRdb's table has in-frame clones only and misses some. The sample includes roughly 2.4 million clones, nearly 97% seen only once; the top ten take 0.13%. V lost 3 bases, J lost 3 bases, and 8 bases stayed unmatched. The germline V gene has CDR1 SGDLS and CDR2 YYNGEE. This CDR3 comprises 15 residues. Sequenced sample: naive CD4+ T cells sorted from blood. The subset denotes: CD45RA+ positively selected. This sequence was found in a man aged 18 to 35 in good health. The gene calls are TRBV9 and TRBJ2-5; the match to TRBD1 covers 7 bases. CDR3 region: CASSARGTEKETQYF. DNA for the CDR3: TGTGCCAGCAGCGCCAGGGGGACAGAGAAAGAGACCCAGTACTTC. Full variable domain (missing parts from reference TRBV9 and TRBJ2-5): DSGVTQTPKHLITATGQRVTLRCSPRSGDLSVYWYQQSLDQGLQFLIQYYNGEERAKGNILERFSAQQFPDLHSELNLSSLELGDSALYFCASSARGTEKETQYFGPGTRLLVL.